Below are 3 T cell receptor beta chains sequenced from a single sample in a study of CD8+CD57+ T cells in acquired aplastic anemia. Selection for sequencing was limited to patients who had shown CD8+CD57+ cell expansion by flow cytometry. TCR beta VDJ and CDR3 were profiled, and genomic DNA was the template. TCRdb independently ran MiXCR on the reads; one entry per CDR3 protein. The repertoire holds 150,000 or so distinct CDR3 sequences, with less than 50% as singletons. Input material: sorted CD4+, CD8+, or CD8+CD57+ T cells (not recorded which) from PBMCs. The receptor set was obtained from a human donor with aplastic anemia.

This clonotype qualifies as medium-sized. The chain employs TRBV29-1 and TRBJ1-1, with D possibly TRBD1 on 6 matching bases. Germline loops: CDR1 SQVTM, CDR2 ANQGSEA. The CDR3 spans 11 residues. The V end was cut by 4 bases, the J end by 11 bases, with 14 bases between. The chain's CDR3 is CSVAEQGSAFF. The CDR3 nucleotides read TGCAGCGTTGCTGAACAGGGCAGTGCTTTCTTT.

The genes are TRBV12-3 or TRBV12-4 and TRBJ1-2; 7 bases line up with TRBD1. The CDR3 runs to 13 residues. With 2 bases clipped from V and 8 bases from J, the junction kept 5 bases outside the gene matches. The chain's CDR3 is CASSLRQGGGYTF. CDR3 sequence (DNA): TGTGCCAGCAGTTTAAGGCAGGGGGGCGGCTACACCTTC.

The chain has TRBV29-1 and TRBJ1-2, with D perhaps matching TRBD1 (5 bases). The CDR3 is 11 amino acids. With 4 bases removed from V and 8 bases from J, the gap between germline ends came to 11 bases. Per the germline V gene, CDR1 is SQVTM and CDR2 is ANQGSEA. CDR3 nucleotide sequence: TGCAGCGTTGTCGGGGGGTCGGGCTACACCTTC. Protein sequence: CSVVGGSGYTF.